The rows below give T cell receptor beta chains drawn from one sample of a study of T cell repertoires in cytomegalovirus infection. TCRdb reanalysed the reads using MiXCR and keeps one entry per CDR3 protein. The data hold around 130,000 distinct CDR3 sequences, with roughly 9% observed a single time. The sequencing input was PBMCs. Receptor source: a human donor in good health (CMV status not recorded). Some clones in this sample may be carry-over from other donors' samples. Both conserved end residues are part of each CDR3. Fields, in order: D gene, V gene, J gene, CDR3 protein. D genes are given only for firm matches.

-	TRBV7-9	TRBJ2-7	CASSPATNYEQYF
TRBD1	TRBV28	TRBJ2-5	CASSPFGQGVETRYF
-	TRBV14	TRBJ1-3	CASSQERIPGNTIYF
-	TRBV2	TRBJ2-1	CASSEVVASSEQFF
-	TRBV2	TRBJ1-2	CATFTERSYGYTF
TRBD1	TRBV2	TRBJ1-1	CASSSGTGTEAFF
-	TRBV10-3	TRBJ2-3	CAISDDSTSTDTQYF
-	TRBV7-9	TRBJ2-7	CASSLRGLPDYEQYF
-	TRBV4-1	TRBJ2-2	CASSQATRGGADTGELFF
TRBD1	TRBV19	TRBJ1-1	CASNGWDSWNTEAFF
-	TRBV19	TRBJ2-2	CASSIDPPGELFF
-	TRBV6-2/TRBV6-3	TRBJ2-2	CASSYSSMLAYTGELFF
TRBD1	TRBV5-4	TRBJ2-7	CASSFRTGLTYEQYF
-	TRBV24-1	TRBJ1-5	CATASSGSNQPQHF
TRBD2	TRBV20-1	TRBJ2-3	CSAAQGAGVVDTQYF
TRBD1	TRBV15	TRBJ2-7	CATSRVTGGDEQYF
-	TRBV4-1	TRBJ2-3	CASSQDLASSSDTQYF
-	TRBV7-2	TRBJ2-1	CASSQGVGEQFF
-	TRBV2	TRBJ2-2	CASRRSNTGELFF
TRBD1	TRBV7-2	TRBJ1-2	CASSLGQGESGYTF
-	TRBV4-1	TRBJ2-1	CASSLLRGDEQFF
-	TRBV4-1	TRBJ2-2	CASSHTGSRNTGELFF
-	TRBV28	TRBJ1-2	CASRAQANYGYTF
TRBD1	TRBV20-1	TRBJ2-7	CSAKGQLYEQYF
TRBD1	TRBV15	TRBJ1-2	CATSRDLDRDYGYTF
-	TRBV28	TRBJ1-1	CASSIPPFRALPNVAEAFF
-	TRBV13	TRBJ1-3	CASSSRGGTGGNTIYF
-	TRBV5-4	TRBJ2-3	CASRPTGLSTDTQYF
-	TRBV28	TRBJ1-1	CASSLSLGVDPEAFF
TRBD1	TRBV6-6	TRBJ2-5	CASSSPQGAAETQYF
TRBD1	TRBV7-2	TRBJ1-2	CASSQPGQKKNYGYTF
TRBD1	TRBV29-1	TRBJ1-2	CSVGQGTNYGYTF
-	TRBV20-1	TRBJ2-7	CSARDAAGGYEQYF